This T cell receptor (beta chain) was obtained from a study of shared clonotypes between healthy human individuals. For the study at large: Three plates were used per donor for CD4 naive, three for CD4 memory, two for CD8 naive and one for CD8 memory.

Several immunoSEQ 96-well plates shared each subset's DNA, each plate a replicate. Method: immunoSEQ multiplex PCR; TCRdb's copy keeps in-frame clones and lacks some. Among around 2.1 million clones listed, about 93% were seen once. CD45RO-negative cells were positively selected for CCR7, leaving out terminally differentiated effector memory CD45RA+ cells. This TCR was recovered from a man between 18 and 29 years old in good health. Some clones in this sample may be carry-over from other donors' samples. The sequenced sample consisted of naive CD8+ T cells from PBMCs.

Here the CDR3 reads CASSSGTIDTGELFF. The CDR3 coding sequence is TGTGCCAGCTCGTCCGGGACTATCGACACCGGGGAGCTGTTTTTT. The rearrangement joins TRBV9 to TRBJ2-2; 7 bases are a match to TRBD2. The V gene's germline CDR1 is SGDLS and CDR2 YYNGEE. CDR3 length equals 15 residues. The J segment lost 3 bases and the V segment lost 7 bases, leaving 9 bases of the junction unmatched.